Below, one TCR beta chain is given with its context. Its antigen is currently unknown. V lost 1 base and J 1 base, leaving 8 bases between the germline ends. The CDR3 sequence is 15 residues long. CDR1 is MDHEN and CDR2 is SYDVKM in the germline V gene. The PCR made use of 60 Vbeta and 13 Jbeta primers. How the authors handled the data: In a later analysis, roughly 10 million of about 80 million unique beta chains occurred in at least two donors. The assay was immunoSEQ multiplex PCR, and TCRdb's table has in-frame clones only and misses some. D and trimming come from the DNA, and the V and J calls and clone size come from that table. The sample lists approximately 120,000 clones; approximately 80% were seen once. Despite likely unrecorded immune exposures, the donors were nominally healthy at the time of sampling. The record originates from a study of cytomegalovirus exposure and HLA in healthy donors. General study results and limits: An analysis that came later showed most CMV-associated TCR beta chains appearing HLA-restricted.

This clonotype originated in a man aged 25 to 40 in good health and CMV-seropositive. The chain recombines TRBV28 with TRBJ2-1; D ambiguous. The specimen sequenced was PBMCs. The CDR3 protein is CASSLYSTSYNEQFF. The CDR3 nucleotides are TGTGCCAGCAGTTTATATAGTACTTCCTACAATGAGCAGTTCTTC.